This T cell receptor beta chain stems from a study of shared clonotypes between healthy human individuals. For this clone: Antigen: not known.

Nashville, Tennessee was home to all donors, each a Caucasian adult. Study-level points and caveats: The naive CD4 repertoires of a handful of donors were compared, and around 4.7% of clonotypes were shared.

On sorted subsets, replicate PCRs used approximately 200 ng DNA, or 27,000 or so T cell genomes. This table comes from immunoSEQ multiplex PCR, and its TCRdb copy is limited to in-frame clones, with some not included. Here the sample spans more than 2 million clones, under 97% being singletons. Germline V lookup: CDR1 MNHNS, CDR2 SASEGT. This CDR3 has 10 amino acids. V lost 8 bases and J lost 9, with 7 bases in between. Sequencing used naive CD4+ T cells sorted from blood. Subset reported: CD45RA+ positively selected. V is TRBV6-1 and J is TRBJ2-2; D gene unclear. The clonotype originates from a man younger than 30 in good health. CDR3 protein: CASGERELFF. CDR3 bases: TGTGCCAGCGGCGAGCGGGAGCTGTTTTTT.